This TCR beta chain originates from a study of blood T cell repertoires in COVID-19. In the study overall: COVID-19 samples collected from the United States, Italy and Spain covered acute and convalescent phases. Sample material is recorded as cDNA or gDNA derived from T cells, B-cell-depleted T cells, or PBMCs.

This clone is a singleton in its sample. Methods used by the authors: Amplified reference gene primers provided the basis for estimating nucleated cell counts. Libraries were prepared by immunoSEQ multiplex PCR; TCRdb keeps only in-frame clonotypes and omits some of them. Clonal size and the V and J genes are those of that table, whereas D and trimming came from the DNA. The data contain 160,000 or so clones, around 84% of them singletons. Trimming stripped 2 bases from V and 3 bases from J, with 8 bases between. The CDR3 is made up of 14 amino acids. Germline lookup yields CDR1 SGHTA and CDR2 FQGNSA.

This clonotype was sampled from a woman older than 75 with acute or convalescent COVID-19. The V gene is TRBV7-2, the J gene TRBJ1-5, with D possibly matching TRBD1 (5 bases). Sequencing used peripheral blood. The CDR3 DNA is TGTGCCAGCAGCTTACGGGGGGTCAATCAGCCCCAGCATTTT. This encodes CASSLRGVNQPQHF.